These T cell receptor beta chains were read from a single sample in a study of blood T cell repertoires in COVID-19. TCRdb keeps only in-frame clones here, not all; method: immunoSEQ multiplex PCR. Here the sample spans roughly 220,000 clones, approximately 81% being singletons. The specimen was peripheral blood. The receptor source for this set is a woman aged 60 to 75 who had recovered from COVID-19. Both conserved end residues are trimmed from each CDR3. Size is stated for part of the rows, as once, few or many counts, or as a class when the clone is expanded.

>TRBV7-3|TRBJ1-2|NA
ASSPTGGGDYGYT
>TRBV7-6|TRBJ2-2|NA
ASSPGDPGGTGELF
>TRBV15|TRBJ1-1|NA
ATSRRVSNTEAF
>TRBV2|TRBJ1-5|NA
ASSYGGTSNQPQH
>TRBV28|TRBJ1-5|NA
ASRVIGWGGNNQPQH
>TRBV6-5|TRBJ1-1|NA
ASIFWGPNTEAF
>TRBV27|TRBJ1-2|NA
ASRRGQGDTYGYT
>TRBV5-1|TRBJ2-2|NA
ASSPSSGGRGAGELF
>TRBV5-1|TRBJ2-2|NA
ASSLVQGAPGELF
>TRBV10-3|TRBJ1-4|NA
ATRDRDDEKLF
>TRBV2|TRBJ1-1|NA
ASSYGTGPLGEAF
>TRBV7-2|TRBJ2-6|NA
ASSGQAGANVLT
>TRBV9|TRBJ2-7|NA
ASSPGSTLAYEQY
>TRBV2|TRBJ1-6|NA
ASSEESSYNSPLH
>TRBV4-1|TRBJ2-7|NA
ASSQPRDRGYEQY
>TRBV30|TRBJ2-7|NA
AWSKDRGVYEQY
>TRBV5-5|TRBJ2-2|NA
ASSRYRGLAGVSGELF
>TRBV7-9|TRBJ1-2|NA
ASSFSTGESGYT
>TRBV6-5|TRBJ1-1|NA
ASSQILQGAAAF
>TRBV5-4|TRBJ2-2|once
ASSPGGRMNTGELF
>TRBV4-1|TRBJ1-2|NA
ASSQGDTLYGYT
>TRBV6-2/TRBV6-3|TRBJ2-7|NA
ASSRLAGPNYEQY
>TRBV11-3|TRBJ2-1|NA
ASSLNSGGPYNEQF
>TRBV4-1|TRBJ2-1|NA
ASSQASGAAGSYNEQF
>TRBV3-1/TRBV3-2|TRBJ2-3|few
ASSQDRDTQY
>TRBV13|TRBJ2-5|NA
ASKGAGGEETQY
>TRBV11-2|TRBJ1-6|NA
ASSLNGQGTSPLH
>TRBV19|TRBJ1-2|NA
ASSIVATGRYGYT
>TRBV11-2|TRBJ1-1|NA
ASSLIRGRTEAF
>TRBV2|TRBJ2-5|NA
ARQGGQETQY
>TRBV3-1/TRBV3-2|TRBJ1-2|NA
ASSQGSVSYGYT
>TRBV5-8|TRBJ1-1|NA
ASSVHRGVTEAF
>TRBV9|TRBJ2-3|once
ASSVSWRGASTDTQY
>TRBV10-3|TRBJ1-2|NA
AINERAGDGYT
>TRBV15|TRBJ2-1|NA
ATSLGRNEQF
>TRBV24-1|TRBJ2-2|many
ATSERGIPGELF
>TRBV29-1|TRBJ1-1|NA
SVDGTAISTEAF
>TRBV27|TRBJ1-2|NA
ASSSRQGAVPNYGYT
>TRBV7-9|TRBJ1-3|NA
ASSLRRGTGNTIY
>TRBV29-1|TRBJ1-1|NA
SVGAGVGTEAF
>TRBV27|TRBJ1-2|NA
ASSPRTEGHGYT
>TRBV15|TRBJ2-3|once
ATSRGGQGGIDTQY
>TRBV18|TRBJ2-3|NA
ASSPRTSGATDTQY
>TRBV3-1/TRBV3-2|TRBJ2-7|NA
ASSLGTYEQY
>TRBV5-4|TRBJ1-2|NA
ASSVDRSNYGYT
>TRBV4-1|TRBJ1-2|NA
ASSPGQNYGYT
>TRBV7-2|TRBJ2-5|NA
ASSWLEGAQQETQY
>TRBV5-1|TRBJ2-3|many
ASTPGHYTDTQY
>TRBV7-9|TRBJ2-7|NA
ASSLGRGIVNEQY